Sequencing of this T cell receptor beta chain was carried out in a study of cytomegalovirus exposure and HLA in healthy donors. This PCR relied on a set of 60 Vbeta primers and 13 Jbeta primers. Repertoires were generated with immunoSEQ multiplex PCR, while TCRdb's copy carries only in-frame clones and drops some. This table has about 83,000 clones, more than 80% appearing once. With regard to this clone: Its specificity is not known.

Overall study results and limits: Segments of the TCR beta V type were, in most cases, productive about 87% or about 30% of the time in an earlier analysis.

J lost 9 bases, V lost 5 bases, and 13 bases had no gene match. The CDR3 is made up of 15 amino acids. Per the germline V gene, CDR1 is LNHDA and CDR2 is SQIVND (reference sequence). The sequence was obtained from a woman aged 25-40 years in good health and CMV-seronegative. Material for sequencing was PBMCs. The V and J genes are TRBV19 and TRBJ2-1; TRBD1 agrees at 7 bases. CDR3 in amino acids: CASSPRQGGATEQFF. The CDR3 DNA reads as TGTGCCAGTAGTCCGCGACAGGGTGGGGCTACTGAGCAGTTCTTC.